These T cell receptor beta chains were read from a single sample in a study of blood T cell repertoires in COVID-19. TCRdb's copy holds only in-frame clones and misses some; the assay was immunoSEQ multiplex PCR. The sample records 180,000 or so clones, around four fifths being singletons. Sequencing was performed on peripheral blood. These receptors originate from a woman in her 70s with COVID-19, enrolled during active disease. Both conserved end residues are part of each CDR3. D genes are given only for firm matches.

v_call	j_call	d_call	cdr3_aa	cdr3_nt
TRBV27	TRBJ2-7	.	CASSLRAGYEQYF	TGTGCCAGCAGTCTCAGGGCGGGGTACGAGCAGTACTTC
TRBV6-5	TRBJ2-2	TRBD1	CASSNRGRAGELFF	TGTGCCAGCAGCAACAGGGGGCGCGCCGGGGAGCTGTTTTTT
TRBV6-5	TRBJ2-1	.	CASSWGTLSSYNEQFF	TGTGCCAGCAGTTGGGGGACACTGAGCTCCTACAATGAGCAGTTCTTC
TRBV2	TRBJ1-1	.	CARTGRAEAFF	TGTGCCAGGACAGGACGGGCTGAAGCTTTCTTT
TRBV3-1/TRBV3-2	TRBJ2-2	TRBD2	CASSPTGTSFTGELFF	TGTGCCAGCAGCCCAACTGGGACTAGCTTTACCGGGGAGCTGTTTTTT
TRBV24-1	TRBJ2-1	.	CATSDSAGSRYNEQFF	TGTGCCACCAGTGATTCGGCGGGGTCCCGATACAATGAGCAGTTCTTC
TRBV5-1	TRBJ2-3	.	CASGGGNTDTQYF	TGCGCCAGCGGAGGGGGCAATACAGATACGCAGTATTTT
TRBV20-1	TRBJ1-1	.	CSGQESTEAFF	TGCAGTGGACAGGAGAGCACTGAAGCTTTCTTT
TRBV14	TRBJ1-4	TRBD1	CASSRPTGVEKLFF	TGTGCCAGCAGCCGCCCGACAGGGGTCGAAAAACTGTTTTTT
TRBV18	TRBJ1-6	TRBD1	CASSRAPGQGAAYAPLHF	TGTGCCAGCTCACGTGCCCCGGGACAGGGGGCGGCCTATGCACCCCTCCACTTT
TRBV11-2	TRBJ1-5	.	CASSLPVGPQHF	TGTGCCAGCAGCCTACCGGTCGGGCCCCAGCATTTT
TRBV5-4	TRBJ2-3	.	CASSLQGGIQTDTQYF	TGTGCCAGCAGCTTGCAGGGCGGGATACAAACAGATACGCAGTATTTT
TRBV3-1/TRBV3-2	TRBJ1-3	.	CASSQGRGRGNTIYF	TGTGCCAGCAGCCAAGGCAGGGGAAGGGGAAACACCATATATTTT
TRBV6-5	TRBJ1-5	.	CASKERSNQPQHF	TGTGCCAGCAAGGAGCGTAGCAATCAGCCCCAGCATTTT
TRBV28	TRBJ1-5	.	CASSFDIRGPRNQPQHF	TGTGCCAGCAGTTTCGATATCAGGGGTCCCCGCAATCAGCCCCAGCATTTT